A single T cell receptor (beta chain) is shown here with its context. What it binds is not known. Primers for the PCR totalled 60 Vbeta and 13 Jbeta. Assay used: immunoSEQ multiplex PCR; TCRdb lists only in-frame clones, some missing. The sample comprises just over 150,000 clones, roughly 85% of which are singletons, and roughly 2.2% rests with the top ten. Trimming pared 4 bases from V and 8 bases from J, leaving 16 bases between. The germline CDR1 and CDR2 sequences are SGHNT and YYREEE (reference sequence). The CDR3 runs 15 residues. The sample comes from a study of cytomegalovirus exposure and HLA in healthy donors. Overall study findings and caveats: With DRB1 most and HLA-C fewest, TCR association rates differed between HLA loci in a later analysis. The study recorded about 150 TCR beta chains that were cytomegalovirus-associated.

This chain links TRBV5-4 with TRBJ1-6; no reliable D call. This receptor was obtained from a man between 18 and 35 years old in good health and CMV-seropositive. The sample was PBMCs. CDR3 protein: CASSRNDRQDSPLHF. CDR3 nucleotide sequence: TGTGCCAGCAGCCGGAATGACCGGCAGGATTCACCCCTCCACTTT. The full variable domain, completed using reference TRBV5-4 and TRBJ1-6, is ETGVTQSPTHLIKTRGQQVTLRCSSQSGHNTVSWYQQALGQGPQFIFQYYREEENGRGNFPPRFSGLQFPNYSSELNVNALELDDSALYLCASSRNDRQDSPLHFGNGTRLTVT.